One sample yielded the 21 T cell receptor beta chains listed below, sequenced in a study of blood T cell repertoires in COVID-19. The repertoire was sequenced with immunoSEQ multiplex PCR; TCRdb's copy has only in-frame clones and lacks some. The sample lists approximately 330,000 clones, approximately 90% seen once, with more than 7.5% in the top ten. Sequencing was performed on peripheral blood. Receptors originate from a young man with COVID-19, enrolled during active disease.

The chain couples TRBV4-1 to TRBJ2-3; possible D gene TRBD2, 6 bases. V lost 7 bases and J 4 bases, leaving 18 bases between the germline ends. In germline, CDR1 is MGHRA, CDR2 YSYEKL. There are 15 residues in the CDR3. The CDR3 sequence: CASTERGIAADTQYF. The CDR3 DNA reads as TGCGCCAGCACCGAACGGGGGATAGCTGCAGATACGCAGTATTTT.

The chain is built from TRBV29-1 and TRBJ2-7; a possible D gene is TRBD1 (6 bases). Germline CDR1 reads SQVTM; CDR2 reads ANQGSEA. The CDR3 length is 12 residues. Trimming removed 6 bases from V and 6 bases from J, with 15 bases in between. The CDR3: CSVRTVPGEQYF. The CDR3 DNA sequence: TGCAGCGTCCGGACAGTCCCGGGCGAGCAGTACTTC.

This clone was counted a single time. J is TRBJ2-7 and V is TRBV6-4; 7 positions agree with TRBD2. Trimming removed 6 bases from V and 5 bases from J; junction bases left unmatched: 13. Germline V gene sequence: CDR1 MRHNA, CDR2 SNTAGT. The CDR3 has 15 amino acids. The CDR3 nucleotides are TGTGCCAGCAGCGCCGGGACTACAAAGAGCCACGAGCAGTACTTC. Translated, it gives CASSAGTTKSHEQYF.

The V call is TRBV7-9, the J call TRBJ2-1, with TRBD2 identical over 14 bases. The CDR3 runs to 16 residues. CDR1 and CDR2 (germline): SEHNR, FQNEAQ (reference sequence). V dropped 5 bases and J dropped 5; count of bases not matched to a gene: 5. The CDR3 is CASSLGLAGGNNEQFF. The DNA of the CDR3 is TGTGCCAGCAGCCTCGGACTAGCGGGAGGCAACAATGAGCAGTTCTTC.

The rearrangement links TRBV11-2 to TRBJ1-3; 7 bases line up with TRBD1. This CDR3 region has 17 residues. J gave up 0 bases and V 5 bases, and 10 bases lay outside the gene matches. Germline assignment: CDR1 SGHAT and CDR2 FQNNGV. CDR3 loop: CASSRTTGMVSGNTIYF. The CDR3 DNA follows: TGTGCCAGCAGCCGAACGACAGGGATGGTCTCTGGAAACACCATATATTTT.

This clone was seen a handful of times. The V gene is TRBV3-1 (or the pseudogene TRBV3-2), the J gene TRBJ2-2, with TRBD2 matching 8 bases. This CDR3 region has 14 residues. CDR1 and CDR2 (germline): LGHDT, YNNKEL (reference sequence). The V and J ends lost 5 bases and 6 bases, in that order; junction bases with no gene match: 5. The CDR3 reads CASSTGGDAGELFF. DNA for the CDR3: TGTGCCAGCAGCACGGGAGGGGATGCCGGGGAGCTGTTTTTT.

The rearrangement joins TRBV5-1 to TRBJ2-1; 12 bases map to TRBD2. V lost 5 bases and J lost 4; bases outside the gene matches: 4. CDR1 and CDR2 (germline): SGHRS, YFSETQ. The CDR3 has 15 residues. DNA for the CDR3: TGCGCCAGCAGGGATGGGACTAGCGGGTACAATGAGCAGTTCTTC. Encoded protein: CASRDGTSGYNEQFF.

This clone has just one count. This chain links TRBV9 with TRBJ1-4, with D unresolved. Germline assignment: CDR1 SGDLS and CDR2 YYNGEE. Trimming removed 0 bases from V and 0 bases from J, with 9 bases in between. The CDR3 runs 16 residues. The DNA of the CDR3 is TGTGCCAGCAGCGTAGGTGGCAGATCAACTAATGAAAAACTGTTTTTT. Translated: CASSVGGRSTNEKLFF.

This clone has only one observation. The chain couples TRBV10-3 to TRBJ1-1; 8 positions agree with TRBD1. J lost 1 base, V lost 7 bases, and 2 bases had no gene match. Germline CDR1 is ENHRY and CDR2 is SYGVKD. The CDR3 totals 13 residues. The DNA for the CDR3 is TGTGCCATCACCGGACAGGGGAACACTGAAGCTTTCTTT. It encodes CAITGQGNTEAFF.

The chain uses TRBV4-3 and TRBJ1-1; 8 nucleotides align to TRBD1. V was pared by 3 bases and J by 4 bases, with 13 bases of the junction left unmatched. This CDR3 region has 17 residues. Germline V gives CDR1 LGHNA, CDR2 YSLEER. In DNA form, the CDR3 reads TGCGCCAGCAGCCAGGGCAGGGGGCGCAGGATAGGCACTGAAGCTTTCTTT. The encoded protein is CASSQGRGRRIGTEAFF.

V is TRBV5-1 and J is TRBJ2-1, with D perhaps TRBD2 (6 bases). Looked up from germline, CDR1 is SGHRS and CDR2 is YFSETQ. The V gene lost 0 bases and the J gene lost 9 bases, with 13 bases spanning the gap. The CDR3 has 14 residues. CDR3 sequence (DNA): TGCGCCAGCAGCTTGGCTAGCGTCGTAGCTGAGCAGTTCTTC. The encoded protein is CASSLASVVAEQFF.

The chain has TRBV18 and TRBJ1-1, with D tentatively TRBD1 (5 bases). The CDR3 sequence is 12 residues long. V was clipped by 8 bases and J by 3 bases, with 10 bases between them. Germline values: CDR1 KGHSH, CDR2 LQKENI. The CDR3 reads CASLQGDTEAFF. The CDR3 region has the DNA TGTGCCAGCCTTCAGGGCGACACTGAAGCTTTCTTT.

In this sample, this clone turned up many times. V and J are TRBV24-1 and TRBJ1-2; no firm D call. The CDR3 spans 11 residues. V was clipped by 4 bases and J by 8 bases, with 7 bases between them. Germline V gene lookup returns CDR1 KGHDR and CDR2 SFDVKD. The CDR3 here is CATSDRGGYTF. CDR3 nucleotides: TGTGCCACCAGTGACCGCGGAGGCTACACCTTC.

This rearrangement joins TRBV3-1 (or the pseudogene TRBV3-2) to TRBJ2-1; TRBD2 matches at 12 bases. The trim removed 5 bases at V and 8 bases at J, leaving 4 bases unmatched. The germline CDR1 and CDR2 sequences are LGHDT and YNNKEL (reference sequence). There are 14 residues in the CDR3. CDR3 DNA sequence: TGTGCCAGCAGCGGACTAGCGGGATTCGATGAGCAGTTCTTC. The encoded protein is CASSGLAGFDEQFF.

This chain links TRBV2 with TRBJ2-7; 9 bases match TRBD2. This CDR3 region has 14 residues. J lost 2 bases, V lost 7 bases, and 6 bases had no gene match. The germline V gene encodes CDR1 SNHLY and CDR2 FYNNEI. CDR3 region: CASKGGRGAYEQYF. The CDR3 nucleotides are TGTGCCAGCAAGGGCGGGAGGGGGGCCTACGAGCAGTACTTC.

This clone was picked up one time. The chain combines TRBV28 with TRBJ1-5; no firm D call. This CDR3 is built from 12 residues. Germline values: CDR1 MDHEN, CDR2 SYDVKM. V shed 4 bases and J shed 6 bases, with 7 bases lying between them. The CDR3 loop reads CASSWPSQPQHF. The CDR3 DNA reads as TGTGCCAGCAGTTGGCCTAGTCAGCCCCAGCATTTT.

V and J are TRBV7-2 and TRBJ2-5, with 9 bases aligning to TRBD1. Looked up from germline, CDR1 is SGHTA and CDR2 is FQGNSA. The V segment lost 1 base and the J segment 5 bases; nucleotides outside the gene matches: 2. CDR3 size: 14 residues. CDR3 amino acids: CASSLDRGLETQYF. CDR3 DNA sequence: TGTGCCAGCAGCTTAGACAGGGGGCTGGAGACCCAGTACTTC.

With respect to this clone: Additional DNA sequences in this sample encode the identical CDR3. The gene calls are TRBV5-1 and TRBJ2-5, with 8 bases identical to TRBD1. V dropped 1 base and J dropped 4; count of bases not matched to a gene: 0. The CDR3 has 13 amino acids. Germline loops: CDR1 SGHRS, CDR2 YFSETQ. The CDR3 bases are TGCGCCAGCAGCTTGACAGGGGGAGAGACCCAGTACTTC. Translation: CASSLTGGETQYF.

The rearrangement links TRBV7-9 to TRBJ1-1; possible D gene TRBD1, 5 bases. The germline V and J ends were trimmed by 6 bases and 6 bases, with 8 bases remaining between them. The germline V gene has CDR1 SEHNR and CDR2 FQNEAQ (reference sequence). This CDR3 has 11 residues. DNA for the CDR3: TGTGCCAGCAGTCGGGGGGCTGAAGCTTTCTTT. Its protein product is CASSRGAEAFF.

The chain has TRBV4-3 and TRBJ2-3, with 7 bases aligning to TRBD1. Looked up from germline, CDR1 is LGHNA and CDR2 is YSLEER. The length of the CDR3 is 17 residues. J gave up 4 bases and V 1 base, and 11 bases lay outside the gene matches. CDR3 bases: TGCGCCAGCAGCCAAGGTCTGTTAAAGGGGGCAGCAGATACGCAGTATTTT. The encoded protein is CASSQGLLKGAADTQYF.

This clone was seen a handful of times. The chain joins TRBV27 to TRBJ2-1; 8 positions agree with TRBD1. CDR3 length equals 12 residues. Per germline, CDR1 MNHEY and CDR2 SMNVEV (reference sequence). V shed 10 bases and J 6 bases; nucleotides not matched to a gene: 5. CDR3 nucleotides: TGTGCCACCAGACAGGGGCGCAATGAGCAGTTCTTC. Translating gives CATRQGRNEQFF.